This TCR beta chain was captured in a study of a mutant IDH1 vaccine in newly diagnosed glioma. Study-wide context: Following radiotherapy alone, or alongside temozolomide cycles, vaccination was started after an interval of 4-6 weeks. A roughly 60% male, 37.5% female split and a mean age of approximately 40 years characterized treated patients. It was radiotherapy, temozolomide, or both that patients received previously, with most receiving both.

As for time point: week 23, last vaccination. A single vaccine dose contained 300 ug of mutant IDH1 20-mer peptide, and topical imiquimod was used with it. TCRdb's table, derived via immunoSEQ multiplex PCR, lists solely in-frame clones and lacks some. Found here are about 67,000 clones, approximately 80% of them singletons; the top ten hold about an eighth. Worth noting for this clone: What it recognizes is unknown.

The germline CDR1 and CDR2 sequences are SGHTA and FQGTGA. There are 14 residues in the CDR3. V was pared by 5 bases and J by 6 bases, with 17 bases between. The rearrangement uses TRBV7-3 and TRBJ2-7; D not certain. Sequences were derived from PBMCs, sampled from a glioma patient whose treatment included an IDH1 peptide vaccine. The receptor comes from a man aged 18 to 29 with glioma. In DNA, the CDR3 is TGTGCCAGCAGCGATACCAGATGGGGTGGCGAGCAGTACTTC. Translating gives CASSDTRWGGEQYF.